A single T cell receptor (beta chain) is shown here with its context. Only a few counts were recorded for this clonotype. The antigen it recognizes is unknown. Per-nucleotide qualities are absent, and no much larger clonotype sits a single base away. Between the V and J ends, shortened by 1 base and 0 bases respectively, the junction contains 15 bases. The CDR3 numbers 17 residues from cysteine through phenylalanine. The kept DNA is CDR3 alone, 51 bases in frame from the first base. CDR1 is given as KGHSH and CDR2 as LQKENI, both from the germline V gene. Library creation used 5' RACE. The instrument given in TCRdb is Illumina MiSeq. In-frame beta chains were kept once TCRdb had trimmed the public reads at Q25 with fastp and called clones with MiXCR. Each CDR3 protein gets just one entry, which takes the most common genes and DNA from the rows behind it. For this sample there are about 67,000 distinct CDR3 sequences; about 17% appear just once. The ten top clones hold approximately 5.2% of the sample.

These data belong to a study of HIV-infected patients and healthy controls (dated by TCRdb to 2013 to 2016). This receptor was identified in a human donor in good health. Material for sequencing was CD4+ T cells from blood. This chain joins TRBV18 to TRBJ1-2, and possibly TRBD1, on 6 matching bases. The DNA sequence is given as TGTGCCAGCTCACCACTACAGGGTACTGATGCTAACTATGGCTACACCTTC. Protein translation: CASSPLQGTDANYGYTF.